This TCR beta chain was captured by sequencing in a study of T cell changes during pregnancy in multiple sclerosis (dated by TCRdb to the late 2010s). Describing the broader study: The study examined how the T cell repertoire changed over the course of pregnancy in women with multiple sclerosis.

In its sample, this clone was seen once. Its binding antigen is unknown. Base qualities are not provided; no much larger clone lies one nucleotide away. Preparation of the library involved the immunoSEQ multiplex PCR assay. Sourced from immuneACCESS, this table was stored by TCRdb with only in-frame sequences that have V and J called. A share of the clones is absent; for the studies checked, an unresolved V gene accounts for under half, and the remainder has no known explanation. The sample profile shows over 35,000 clones; approximately 94% of them were found once. Clones ranked in the top ten supply around 0.37% of the sample. Trimming leaves V shorter by 7 bases and J shorter by 2 bases, with the junction holding 3 bases beyond the gene matches. The CDR3 sequence holds 13 residues, the cysteine and phenylalanine included. The only DNA kept is the CDR3, 39 bases in frame from the first base. CDR1 and CDR2 were assigned from the germline V gene as SQVTM and ANQGSEA.

The chain is encoded by TRBV29-1 joined to TRBJ1-2; 11 bases in the junction line up with TRBD1. The TCR originated in a female donor with multiple sclerosis, enrolled in a pregnancy study. Specimen: CD4+ T cells from peripheral blood mononuclear cells, collected in the second trimester of pregnancy. The DNA sequence reads TGCAGCGCCGGGACAGGGGGAAACTATGGCTACACCTTC. It translates to CSAGTGGNYGYTF.